This T cell receptor (beta chain) appears in the sequencing data of a study of T cell changes during pregnancy in multiple sclerosis. The CDR3 is 15 residues long. CDR1 MRHNA and CDR2 SNTAGT come from the germline V gene. Trimming took 0 bases from V and 4 from J; bases not matched to a gene: 1. Sequencing used immunoSEQ multiplex PCR; TCRdb keeps in-frame clones, though not all of them. This table has approximately 20,000 clones, around nine tenths appearing once. Note on this clone: The sample has other DNA sequences that encode this CDR3 too.

The chain carries TRBV6-4 and TRBJ2-3, with 10 bases lining up with TRBD2. This receptor was identified in a female donor in good health, enrolled as a control in a pregnancy study. Sequenced here: CD8+ T cells from peripheral blood mononuclear cells, sampled in the second trimester of pregnancy. CDR3 region: CASSDSSGGADTQYF. DNA for the CDR3: TGTGCCAGCAGTGACTCGAGCGGGGGGGCAGATACGCAGTATTTT.